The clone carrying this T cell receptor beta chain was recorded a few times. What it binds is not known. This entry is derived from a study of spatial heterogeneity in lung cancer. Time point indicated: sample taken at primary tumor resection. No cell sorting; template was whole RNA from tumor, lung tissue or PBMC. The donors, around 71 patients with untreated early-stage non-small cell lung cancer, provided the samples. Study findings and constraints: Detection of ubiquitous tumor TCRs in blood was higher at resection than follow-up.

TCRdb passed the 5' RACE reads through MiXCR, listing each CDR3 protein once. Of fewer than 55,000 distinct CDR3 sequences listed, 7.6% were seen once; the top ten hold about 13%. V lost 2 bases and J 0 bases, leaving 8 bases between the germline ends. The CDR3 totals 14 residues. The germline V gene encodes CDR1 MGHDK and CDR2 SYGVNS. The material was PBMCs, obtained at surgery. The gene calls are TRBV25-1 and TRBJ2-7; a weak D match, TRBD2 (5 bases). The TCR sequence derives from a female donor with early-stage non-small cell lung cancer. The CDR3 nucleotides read TGTGCCAGCAGTGAACAAGGGAGCTCCTACGAGCAGTACTTC. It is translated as CASSEQGSSYEQYF.